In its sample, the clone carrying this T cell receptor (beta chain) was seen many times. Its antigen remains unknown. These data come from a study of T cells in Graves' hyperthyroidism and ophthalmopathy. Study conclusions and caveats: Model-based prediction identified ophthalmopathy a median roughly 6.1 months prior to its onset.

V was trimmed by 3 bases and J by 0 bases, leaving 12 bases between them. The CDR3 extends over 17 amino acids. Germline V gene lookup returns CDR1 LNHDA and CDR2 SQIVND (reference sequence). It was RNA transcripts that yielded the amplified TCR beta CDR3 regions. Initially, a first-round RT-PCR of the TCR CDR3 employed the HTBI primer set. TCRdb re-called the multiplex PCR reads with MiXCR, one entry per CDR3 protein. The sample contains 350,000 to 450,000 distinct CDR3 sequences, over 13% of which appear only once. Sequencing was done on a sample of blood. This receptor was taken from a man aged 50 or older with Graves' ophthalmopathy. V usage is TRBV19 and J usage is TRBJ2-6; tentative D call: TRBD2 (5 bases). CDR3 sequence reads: CASSIEATTSGANVLTF. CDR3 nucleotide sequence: TGTGCCAGTAGTATCGAGGCGACTACCTCTGGGGCCAACGTCCTGACTTTC.